Reported below is one TCR beta chain. TCRdb's copy holds only in-frame clones and misses some; the assay was immunoSEQ multiplex PCR. The repertoire holds 350,000 or so clones, with over 70% as singletons. V was clipped by 4 bases and J by 4 bases, with 7 bases between them. Germline CDR1 is MNHNY and CDR2 is SVGAGI (reference sequence). The length of the CDR3 is 12 residues. This record comes from a study of blood T cell repertoires in COVID-19. Study-level background: From T cells, B-cell-depleted T cells, or PBMCs came the material, which was cDNA or gDNA.

The chain links TRBV6-6 to TRBJ1-2; D is ambiguous. The source material was peripheral blood. The receptor was isolated from a man younger than 45 with active or convalescent COVID-19. The CDR3 DNA is TGTGCCAGCAGTTCACATCCCTATGGCTACACCTTC. Translation gives CASSSHPYGYTF.